This T cell receptor (beta chain) derives from a study of blood T cell repertoires in COVID-19. Study-wide context: COVID-19 samples from acute and convalescent phases originated in the United States, Italy and Spain. Sample material is recorded as cDNA or gDNA derived from T cells, B-cell-depleted T cells, or PBMCs.

The V gene's germline CDR1 is WNHNN and CDR2 SYGVQD (reference sequence). V shed 4 bases and J shed 5 bases, with 13 bases lying between them. The CDR3 has 14 amino acids. As handled by the study authors: Amplification of reference gene primers was used by the study to estimate nucleated cell counts. Assay: immunoSEQ multiplex PCR; the TCRdb copy retains only in-frame clones and omits some. The V and J calls and clone size are taken from that table; D and trimming were inferred from the DNA. The repertoire includes 410,000 or so clones, roughly 88% of them detected once, and more than 1.4% sits in the top ten.

The rearrangement joins TRBV10-1 to TRBJ2-3; a possible D gene is TRBD2 (7 bases). This clonotype was obtained from a woman aged 30 to 39 with active or convalescent COVID-19. Sequenced input: peripheral blood. In DNA, the CDR3 is TGCGCCAGCAGTGTCGCGGGGGCAATAGATACGCAGTATTTT. Protein sequence: CASSVAGAIDTQYF.